This record covers a single T cell receptor beta chain. The antigen remains undetermined. This entry comes from a study of cytomegalovirus exposure and HLA in healthy donors. Study-level information: It was reported in a later analysis that the approximately 120 validation repertoires used the same platform as the 650 to 800 first-cohort repertoires. Study-level results: Among TCR beta chains, those listed as cytomegalovirus-associated numbered roughly 150. CMV antigen specificity of three CMV-associated chains was confirmed in vitro.

V was shortened by 1 base and J by 5 bases, with 12 bases between the two germline ends. Germline loops: CDR1 SGHVS, CDR2 FQNEAQ. The CDR3 has 15 residues. The assay was immunoSEQ multiplex PCR, and TCRdb's table has in-frame clones only and misses some. The table shows hundreds of thousands of clones, with about 86% occurring only once. The sequence was collected from a woman in her thirties in good health and CMV-seropositive. V usage is TRBV7-8 and J usage is TRBJ1-5; possible D gene TRBD1, 5 bases. Sequenced material: PBMCs. CDR3 in DNA: TGTGCCAGCAGCTTAGGGGCGGGGGTTGATCAGCCCCAGCATTTT. It translates to CASSLGAGVDQPQHF.